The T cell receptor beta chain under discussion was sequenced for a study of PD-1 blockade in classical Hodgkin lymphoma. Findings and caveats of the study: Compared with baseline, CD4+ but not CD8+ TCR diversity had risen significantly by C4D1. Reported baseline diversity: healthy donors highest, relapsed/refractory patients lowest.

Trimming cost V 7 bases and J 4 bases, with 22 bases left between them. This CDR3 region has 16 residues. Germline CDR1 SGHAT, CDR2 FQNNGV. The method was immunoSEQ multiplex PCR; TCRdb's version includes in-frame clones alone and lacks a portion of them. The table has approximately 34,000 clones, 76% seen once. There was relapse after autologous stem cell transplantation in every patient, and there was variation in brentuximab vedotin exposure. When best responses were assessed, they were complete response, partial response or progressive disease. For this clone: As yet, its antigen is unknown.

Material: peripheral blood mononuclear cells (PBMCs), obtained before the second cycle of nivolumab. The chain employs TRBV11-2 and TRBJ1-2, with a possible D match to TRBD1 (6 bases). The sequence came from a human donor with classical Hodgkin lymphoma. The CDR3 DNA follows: TGTGCCAGCACCCTCGGGGGGCGCGTGGCCGGCTATGGCTACACCTTC. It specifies CASTLGGRVAGYGYTF.